The 12 T cell receptor beta chains below all came from one sample that was sequenced in a study of brain T cells in children with intractable seizures. Here immunoSEQ multiplex PCR was the method, and the copy in TCRdb shows in-frame clones only, minus some. This table holds 300,000 to 400,000 clones, over 90% found once. Time point meaning: blood from clinic visit 5 months post-surgery; TSC patient then seizure free. This material consisted of peripheral blood, taken approximately 5 months after surgery. These receptors all stem from a boy under two years old with tuberous sclerosis and intractable seizures.

V usage is TRBV7-6 and J usage is TRBJ1-1, with D perhaps matching TRBD1 (5 bases). V was clipped by 1 base and J by 0 bases, with 12 bases between them. CDR1 is SGHVS, CDR2 FNYEAQ, per germline. This CDR3 has 16 amino acids. The CDR3 loop is CASSLVSGLMNTEAFF. In nucleotides, the CDR3 is TGTGCCAGCAGCTTAGTTTCGGGGCTTATGAACACTGAAGCTTTCTTT. Combining the CDR3 with reference TRBV7-6 and TRBJ1-1 gives the whole variable domain GAGVSQSPRYKVTKRGQDVALRCDPISGHVSLYWYRQALGQGPEFLTYFNYEAQQDKSGLPNDRFSAERPEGSISTLTIQRTEQRDSAMYRCASSLVSGLMNTEAFFGQGTRLTVV.

The V gene is TRBV11-2, the J gene TRBJ2-7; 7 bases align to TRBD1. V shed 5 bases, J shed 3 bases, and the junction held 7 bases outside the gene matches. CDR1 and CDR2 from the germline V gene are SGHAT and FQNNGV. This CDR3 is built from 14 residues. The CDR3 spells CASSPDRAIYEQYF. CDR3 nucleotides: TGTGCCAGCAGCCCCGACAGGGCCATCTACGAGCAGTACTTC.

The V gene is TRBV5-8, the J gene TRBJ2-1; 9 bases align to TRBD2. Unmatched junction bases numbered 10, after V lost 4 bases and J lost 5 bases. This CDR3 spans 16 amino acids. From germline, CDR1 is SGHTS and CDR2 YDEGEE. The CDR3, as DNA: TGTGCCAGCAGCCCTATGGCGGGAGGGGCGCACAATGAGCAGTTCTTC. Translation gives CASSPMAGGAHNEQFF.

This chain connects TRBV18 to TRBJ1-3; D unclear. Looked up from germline, CDR1 is KGHSH and CDR2 is LQKENI. The CDR3 is made up of 12 amino acids. The V gene lost 2 bases and the J gene lost 4 bases, with 3 bases spanning the gap. The CDR3 DNA is TGTGCCAGCTCACCAGAGGGAAACACCATATATTTT. Translation gives CASSPEGNTIYF.

The CDR3 bases are TGTGCCACCAGCAGAGGTTATGGTTCCTCCTACGAGCAGTACTTC. The encoded protein is CATSRGYGSSYEQYF. The rearrangement joins TRBV15 to TRBJ2-7; D remains unclear. Trimming took off 1 base at V and 0 bases at J, with 10 bases between the two ends. The CDR3 covers 15 residues. Germline V CDR1 and CDR2: LNHNV, YYDKDF (reference sequence). Looking up the rest from reference TRBV15 and TRBJ2-7 gives the full variable domain: DAMVIQNPRYQVTQFGKPVTLSCSQTLNHNVMYWYQQKSSQAPKLLFHYYDKDFNNEADTPDNFQSRRPNTSFCFLDIRSPGLGDTAMYLCATSRGYGSSYEQYFGPGTRLTVT.

The rearrangement links TRBV9 to TRBJ2-1, with 8 positions matching TRBD2. This CDR3 has 16 residues. Trimming at V came to 3 bases and at J to 10 bases, leaving 15 bases not matched to a gene. CDR1 and CDR2 from the germline V gene are SGDLS and YYNGEE. DNA for the CDR3: TGTGCCAGCAGCGCTCCTCCCGGGACTAGTTTAGACGAGCAGTTCTTC. Translated, it gives CASSAPPGTSLDEQFF.

The rearrangement joins TRBV13 to TRBJ2-4; possible D gene TRBD2, 6 bases. V lost 7 bases and J 3 bases, leaving 16 bases between the germline ends. In germline, CDR1 is PRHDT, CDR2 FYEKMQ (reference sequence). The CDR3 loop spans 15 amino acids. The CDR3 coding sequence is TGTGCCAGCAATGAGGCGGGAAGAGGCAAAAACATTCAGTACTTC. Translating it yields CASNEAGRGKNIQYF.

The chain is built from TRBV11-2 and TRBJ2-5; D assignment may be TRBD1 or TRBD2 (5 bases each). V was pared by 5 bases and J by 3 bases, with 16 bases between. Germline CDR1 SGHAT, CDR2 FQNNGV. The CDR3 covers 15 residues. The CDR3 DNA follows: TGTGCCAGCAGCCCCGGGACGCTAGAGGAAGAGACCCAGTACTTC. Translation gives CASSPGTLEEETQYF.

The chain has TRBV30 and TRBJ2-7; D unclear. The CDR3 spans 11 residues. The germline gives CDR1 GTSNPN, CDR2 SVGIG (reference sequence). Trimming took off 7 bases at V and 2 bases at J, with 9 bases between the two ends. Here the CDR3 DNA reads TGTGCCTTAATGACCGCCTACGAGCAGTACTTC. Translated: CALMTAYEQYF.

The chain recombines TRBV4-1 with TRBJ1-1, with TRBD1 matching 8 bases. This CDR3 is built from 16 residues. V shed 3 bases and J 0 bases; nucleotides not matched to a gene: 6. Germline V gives CDR1 MGHRA, CDR2 YSYEKL. CDR3 residues: CASSQDRAYMNTEAFF. CDR3 DNA sequence: TGCGCCAGCAGCCAGGACAGGGCTTACATGAACACTGAAGCTTTCTTT.

J is TRBJ1-1 and V is TRBV3-1 (or the pseudogene TRBV3-2); D is unresolved. The length of the CDR3 is 15 residues. V was trimmed by 4 bases and J by 3 bases, leaving 15 bases between them. Germline CDR1 is LGHDT and CDR2 is YNNKEL (reference sequence). CDR3 protein: CASSPQQTPHTEAFF. The DNA for the CDR3 is TGTGCCAGCAGCCCCCAGCAGACACCTCACACTGAAGCTTTCTTT.

This chain links TRBV2 with TRBJ1-1; 9 nucleotides match TRBD1. Germline loops: CDR1 SNHLY, CDR2 FYNNEI. J gave up 5 bases and V 7 bases, and 11 bases lay outside the gene matches. The CDR3 loop spans 15 amino acids. CDR3 loop: CASNLQGATWTEAFF. CDR3 bases: TGTGCCAGCAATTTACAGGGGGCAACGTGGACTGAAGCTTTCTTT.